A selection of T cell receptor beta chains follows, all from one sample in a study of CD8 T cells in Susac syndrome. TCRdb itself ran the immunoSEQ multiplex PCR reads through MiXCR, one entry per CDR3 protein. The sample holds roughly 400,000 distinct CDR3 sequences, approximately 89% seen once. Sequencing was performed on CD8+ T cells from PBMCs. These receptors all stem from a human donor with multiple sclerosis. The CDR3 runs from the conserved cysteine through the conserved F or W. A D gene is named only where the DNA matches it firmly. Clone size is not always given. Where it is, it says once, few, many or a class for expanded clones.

CASTLRGAYEQYF TGTGCCAGCACCCTGAGGGGGGCTTACGAGCAGTACTTC NA TRBV7-8 NA TRBJ2-7
CASSYTEGPKGTEAFF TGTGCCAGCAGTTACACAGAGGGGCCCAAAGGCACTGAAGCTTTCTTT NA TRBV6-5 NA TRBJ1-1
CASLAGGPTGELFF TGTGCTTCGCTAGCGGGGGGACCCACCGGGGAGCTGTTTTTT NA TRBV11-2 TRBD2 TRBJ2-2
CASTKVRGGNSPLHF TGTGCCAGCACCAAGGTCAGGGGAGGAAATTCACCCCTCCACTTT NA TRBV11-2 NA TRBJ1-6
CASSLDTGTVTYEQYF TGTGCCAGCAGCTTAGATACCGGGACAGTAACCTACGAGCAGTACTTC NA TRBV11-2 TRBD1 TRBJ2-7
CSARDHPLKSQTVYEQYF TGCAGTGCTAGAGATCACCCCCTCAAATCTCAAACCGTCTACGAGCAGTACTTC NA TRBV20-1 NA TRBJ2-7
CASFPTETNTGELFF TGCGCCAGCTTTCCGACAGAGACGAACACCGGGGAGCTGTTTTTT NA TRBV4-1 NA TRBJ2-2
CASSLGDSYEQYF TGTGCCAGCAGCTTAGGTGACAGCTACGAGCAGTACTTC many TRBV27 NA TRBJ2-7
CAWSDTIGNQPQHF TGTGCCTGGAGTGACACGATTGGCAATCAGCCCCAGCATTTT NA TRBV30 NA TRBJ1-5
CASSLVRVEGQETQYF TGTGCCAGCAGCTTAGTAAGGGTTGAGGGCCAAGAGACCCAGTACTTC NA TRBV7-6 NA TRBJ2-5
CASSPWITGLNTEAFF TGCGCCAGCAGCCCCTGGATCACGGGATTGAACACTGAAGCTTTCTTT NA TRBV5-1 NA TRBJ1-1
CASSSTQVRPTGELFF TGTGCCAGCAGCTCTACTCAGGTCCGGCCCACCGGGGAGCTGTTTTTT NA TRBV7-9 NA TRBJ2-2
CASSYSDLAGGGGEQFF TGTGCCAGCAGCTACTCTGACCTAGCGGGGGGCGGGGGTGAGCAGTTCTTC NA TRBV4-2 TRBD2 TRBJ2-1
CASSPWGGPDEQFF TGTGCCAGCAGCCCGTGGGGGGGGCCCGATGAGCAGTTCTTC NA TRBV9 NA TRBJ2-1
CAWSSGAGANVLTF TGTGCCTGGAGTTCAGGGGCTGGGGCCAACGTCCTGACTTTC NA TRBV30 NA TRBJ2-6
CASSSFDPTAYEQYF TGTGCCAGCAGCTCCTTTGATCCAACGGCCTACGAGCAGTACTTC NA TRBV7-9 NA TRBJ2-7
CASSPPSGNEQFF TGTGCCAGCAGTCCACCAAGCGGGAATGAGCAGTTCTTC NA TRBV6-5 NA TRBJ2-1
CASSPPGGTQYF TGTGCCAGCTCACCACCCGGTGGGACCCAGTACTTC few TRBV18 NA TRBJ2-5
CASSQGFGNEQYF TGCGCCAGCAGCCAAGGATTCGGGAACGAGCAGTACTTC NA TRBV4-1 NA TRBJ2-7
CASSLGTSGGAFNNEQFF TGTGCCAGCAGCTTAGGGACTAGCGGGGGGGCCTTCAACAATGAGCAGTTCTTC NA TRBV7-9 TRBD2 TRBJ2-1
CASSFLQSQETQYF TGTGCCAGCAGTTTTTTGCAATCACAAGAGACCCAGTACTTC once TRBV12-3/TRBV12-4 NA TRBJ2-5
CASSWDPDRGGNEKLFF TGCGCCAGCAGCTGGGACCCAGACAGGGGGGGTAATGAAAAACTGTTTTTT NA TRBV5-1 TRBD1 TRBJ1-4
CSVEQGRSEKLFF TGCAGCGTTGAACAGGGGCGGAGTGAAAAACTGTTTTTT once TRBV29-1 NA TRBJ1-4
CASSYPNEADMGAEAFF TGTGCCAGCAGTTACCCTAACGAGGCCGACATGGGGGCTGAAGCTTTCTTT NA TRBV6-5 NA TRBJ1-1
CASSLDPPEREGLRNEQFF TGTGCCAGCAGCTTAGATCCCCCGGAGCGGGAGGGGCTCAGGAATGAGCAGTTCTTC NA TRBV11-2 TRBD2 TRBJ2-1
CAWSARHNEKLFF TGTGCCTGGAGTGCCCGGCACAATGAAAAACTGTTTTTT NA TRBV30 NA TRBJ1-4
CASSAPEQGPFYEQYF TGCGCCAGCAGCGCTCCCGAACAGGGACCCTTTTACGAGCAGTACTTC NA TRBV5-1 NA TRBJ2-7
CASSSPPTESWAGELFF TGTGCCAGCAGCTCTCCCCCAACGGAAAGTTGGGCCGGGGAGCTGTTTTTT once TRBV5-5 NA TRBJ2-2
CATSRDRRGWQNTEAFF TGTGCCACCAGCAGAGATCGGAGGGGCTGGCAGAACACTGAAGCTTTCTTT NA TRBV15 NA TRBJ1-1
CASSEYYLRDGRSYGYTF TGTGCCAGCAGTGAGTACTACCTCAGGGACGGACGTTCCTATGGCTACACCTTC NA TRBV25-1 NA TRBJ1-2
CASSSLDSYYEQYF TGTGCCAGCAGCTCTTTGGACAGCTACTACGAGCAGTACTTC NA TRBV7-6 NA TRBJ2-7
CATSIDRAYNEQFF TGTGCCACCAGCATTGACAGGGCCTACAATGAGCAGTTCTTC NA TRBV15 TRBD1 TRBJ2-1
CASRHGNQPQHF TGTGCCAGCAGACACGGCAATCAGCCCCAGCATTTT NA TRBV3-1 NA TRBJ1-5
CASSYRLVAYNEQFF TGTGCCAGCAGTTACCGTCTAGTAGCCTACAATGAGCAGTTCTTC NA TRBV6-2/TRBV6-3 NA TRBJ2-1
CAWSVRQVYSTDTQYF TGTGCCTGGAGTGTAAGACAGGTCTATAGCACAGATACGCAGTATTTT NA TRBV30 NA TRBJ2-3
CASRWSYEQFF TGTGCCAGCAGGTGGTCTTATGAGCAGTTCTTC NA TRBV12-3/TRBV12-4 NA TRBJ2-1
CASSPDSGTEAFF TGTGCCAGCAGCCCAGACAGTGGCACTGAAGCTTTCTTT NA TRBV5-4 NA TRBJ1-1
CASSIEAGGSSPLHF TGTGCCAGTAGTATAGAGGCGGGCGGGAGTTCACCCCTCCACTTT NA TRBV19 NA TRBJ1-6
CASGSGSNEQFF TGCGCCAGCGGAAGCGGGAGCAATGAGCAGTTCTTC NA TRBV4-1 TRBD2 TRBJ2-1
CASSPGSFEKLFF TGTGCCAGCAGCCCAGGCTCCTTCGAAAAACTGTTTTTT NA TRBV3-1 NA TRBJ1-4
CASSVPGQGNQPQHF TGTGCCAGCAGTGTTCCGGGACAGGGCAATCAGCCCCAGCATTTT NA TRBV2 TRBD1 TRBJ1-5
CASSAPGSNTGELFF TGTGCCAGCTCAGCTCCAGGATCGAACACCGGGGAGCTGTTTTTT few TRBV11-1 NA TRBJ2-2
CASSYWETADSTDTQYF TGTGCCAGCAGTTACTGGGAAACGGCTGATAGCACAGATACGCAGTATTTT few TRBV6-2/TRBV6-3 NA TRBJ2-3
CASSPKTSTDTQYF TGTGCCAGCAGCCCGAAGACGAGCACAGATACGCAGTATTTT NA TRBV3-1 NA TRBJ2-3
CSASLAGGESAFF TGCAGTGCTAGTCTCGCCGGGGGGGAGTCAGCTTTCTTT NA TRBV20-1 NA TRBJ1-1
CASSAGTGGNYEQYF TGTGCCAGCAGCGCGGGGACAGGGGGTAACTACGAGCAGTACTTC NA TRBV5-6 TRBD1 TRBJ2-7
CASSLEGLNMNTEAFF TGCGCCAGCAGCTTGGAAGGATTAAACATGAACACTGAAGCTTTCTTT once TRBV5-1 NA TRBJ1-1
CASSPGPGNTIYF TGCGCCAGCAGCCCCGGTCCTGGAAACACCATATATTTT NA TRBV4-1 NA TRBJ1-3
CASSLAVEHHTQYF TGTGCCAGCAGCTTAGCGGTTGAGCATCATACGCAGTATTTT NA TRBV7-6 NA TRBJ2-3
CASRQEGYNEQFF TGTGCCAGCAGACAGGAGGGGTACAATGAGCAGTTCTTC NA TRBV6-1 NA TRBJ2-1
CSVRRQNTEAFF TGCAGCGTTCGTAGACAGAACACTGAAGCTTTCTTT NA TRBV29-1 NA TRBJ1-1
CASSQEKLAAYEQYF TGCGCCAGCAGCCAAGAAAAGCTAGCGGCCTACGAGCAGTACTTC NA TRBV4-1 TRBD2 TRBJ2-7
CASSQAGRGANTGELFF TGCGCCAGCAGCCAAGCGGGCCGCGGCGCGAACACCGGGGAGCTGTTTTTT NA TRBV4-1 NA TRBJ2-2
CASSFNPGYEQYF TGTGCCAGCAGTTTTAATCCGGGGTACGAGCAGTACTTC NA TRBV28 NA TRBJ2-7
CASSQDPEGGEQFF TGCGCCAGCAGCCAAGACCCAGAAGGGGGTGAGCAGTTCTTC NA TRBV4-1 NA TRBJ2-1
CASNPRLAGGATDTQYF TGTGCCAGCAACCCTAGGCTAGCGGGGGGAGCGACAGATACGCAGTATTTT NA TRBV6-1 TRBD2 TRBJ2-3